This T cell receptor beta chain was found in a study of T cell responses to AZD1222 COVID-19 vaccine. Study-level information: Both about-4-week and about-12-week second-dose recipients were combined.

Method: immunoSEQ multiplex PCR; TCRdb's copy keeps in-frame clones and lacks some. Of approximately 190,000 clones listed, approximately 90% are singletons. The TCR sequence derives from an adult in good health. The specimen comprised peripheral blood, sampled on day 0 of AZD1222 vaccination.

In DNA form, the CDR3 reads TGTGCCAGCACCGATGCACGGAGAAATGGCTACACCTTC. This gives the protein CASTDARRNGYTF. The chain carries TRBV7-9 and TRBJ1-2; the D is unclear. The CDR3 has 13 residues. Germline assignment: CDR1 SEHNR and CDR2 FQNEAQ (reference sequence). Trimming shortened V by 7 bases and J by 6 bases, and 15 bases separated the two germline ends. Full variable domain (missing parts from reference TRBV7-9 and TRBJ1-2): DTGVSQNPRHKITKRGQNVTFRCDPISEHNRLYWYRQTLGQGPEFLTYFQNEAQLEKSRLLSDRFSAERPKGSFSTLEIQRTEQGDSAMYLCASTDARRNGYTFGSGTRLTVV.